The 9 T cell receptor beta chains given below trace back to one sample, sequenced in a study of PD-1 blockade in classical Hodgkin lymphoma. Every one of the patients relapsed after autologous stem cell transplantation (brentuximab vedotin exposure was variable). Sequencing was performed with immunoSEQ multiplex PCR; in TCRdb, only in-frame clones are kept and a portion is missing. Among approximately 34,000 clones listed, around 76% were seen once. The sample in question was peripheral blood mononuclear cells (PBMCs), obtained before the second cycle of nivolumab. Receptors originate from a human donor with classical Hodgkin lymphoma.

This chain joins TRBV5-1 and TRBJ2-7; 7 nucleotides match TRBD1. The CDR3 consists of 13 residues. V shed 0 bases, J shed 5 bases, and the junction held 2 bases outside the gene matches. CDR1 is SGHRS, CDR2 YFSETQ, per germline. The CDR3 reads CASSLDRGDEQYF. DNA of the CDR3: TGCGCCAGCAGCTTGGACAGGGGCGACGAGCAGTACTTC.

The CDR3 spells CASSEFNLGGPGTDTQYF. The DNA of the CDR3 is TGTGCCAGCAGTGAATTCAACTTGGGGGGGCCGGGGACAGATACGCAGTATTTT. V usage is TRBV6-1 and J usage is TRBJ2-3, with a weak D call TRBD2 (7 bases). The germline V gene encodes CDR1 MNHNS and CDR2 SASEGT. V lost 2 bases and J lost 3, with 21 bases in between. The CDR3 extends over 18 amino acids.

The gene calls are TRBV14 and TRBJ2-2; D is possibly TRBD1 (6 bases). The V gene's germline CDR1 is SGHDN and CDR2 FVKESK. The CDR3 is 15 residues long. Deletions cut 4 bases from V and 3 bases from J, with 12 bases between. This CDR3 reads CASSLRQADTGELFF. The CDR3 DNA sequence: TGTGCCAGCAGCCTAAGACAGGCGGACACCGGGGAGCTGTTTTTT.

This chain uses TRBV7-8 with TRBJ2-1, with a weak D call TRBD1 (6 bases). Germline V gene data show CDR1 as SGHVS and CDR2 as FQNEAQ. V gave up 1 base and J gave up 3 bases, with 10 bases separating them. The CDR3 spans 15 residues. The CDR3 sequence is CASSLDRANYNEQFF. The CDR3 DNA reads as TGTGCCAGCAGCTTAGACAGGGCAAACTACAATGAGCAGTTCTTC.

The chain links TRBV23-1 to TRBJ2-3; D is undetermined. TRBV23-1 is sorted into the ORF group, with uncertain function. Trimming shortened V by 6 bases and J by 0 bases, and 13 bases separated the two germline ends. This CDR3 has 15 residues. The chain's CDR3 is CASSHSQPSTDTQYF. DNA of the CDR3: TGCGCCAGCAGCCACTCCCAGCCTAGCACAGATACGCAGTATTTT.

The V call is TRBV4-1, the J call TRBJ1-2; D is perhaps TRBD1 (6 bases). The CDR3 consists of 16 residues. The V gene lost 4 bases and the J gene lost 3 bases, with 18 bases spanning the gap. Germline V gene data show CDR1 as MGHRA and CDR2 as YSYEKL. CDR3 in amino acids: CASSPLSRGLDYGYTF. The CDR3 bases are TGCGCCAGCAGCCCCCTCTCCAGGGGCCTCGACTATGGCTACACCTTC.

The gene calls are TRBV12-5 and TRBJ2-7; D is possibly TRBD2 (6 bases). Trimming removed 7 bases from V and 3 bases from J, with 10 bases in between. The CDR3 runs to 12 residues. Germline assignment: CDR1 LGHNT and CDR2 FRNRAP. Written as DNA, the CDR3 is TGTGCTAGTGAGGAGGGAGACTACGAGCAGTACTTC. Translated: CASEEGDYEQYF.

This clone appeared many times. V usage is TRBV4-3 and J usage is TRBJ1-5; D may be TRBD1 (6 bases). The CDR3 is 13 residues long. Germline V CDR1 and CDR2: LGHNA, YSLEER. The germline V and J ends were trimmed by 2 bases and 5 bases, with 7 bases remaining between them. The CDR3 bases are TGCGCCAGCAGCCAATACAGGGATCAGCCCCAGCATTTT. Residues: CASSQYRDQPQHF.

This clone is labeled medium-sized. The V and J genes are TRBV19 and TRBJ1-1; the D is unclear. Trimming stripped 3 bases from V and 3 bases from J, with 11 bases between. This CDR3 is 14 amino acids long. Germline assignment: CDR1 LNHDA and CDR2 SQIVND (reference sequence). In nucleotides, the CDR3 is TGTGCCAGTAGTATCATGGCTGTGGACACTGAAGCTTTCTTT. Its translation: CASSIMAVDTEAFF. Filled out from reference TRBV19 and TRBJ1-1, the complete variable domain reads DGGITQSPKYLFRKEGQNVTLSCEQNLNHDAMYWYRQDPGQGLRLIYYSQIVNDFQKGDIAEGYSVSREKKESFPLTVTSAQKNPTAFYLCASSIMAVDTEAFFGQGTRLTVV.